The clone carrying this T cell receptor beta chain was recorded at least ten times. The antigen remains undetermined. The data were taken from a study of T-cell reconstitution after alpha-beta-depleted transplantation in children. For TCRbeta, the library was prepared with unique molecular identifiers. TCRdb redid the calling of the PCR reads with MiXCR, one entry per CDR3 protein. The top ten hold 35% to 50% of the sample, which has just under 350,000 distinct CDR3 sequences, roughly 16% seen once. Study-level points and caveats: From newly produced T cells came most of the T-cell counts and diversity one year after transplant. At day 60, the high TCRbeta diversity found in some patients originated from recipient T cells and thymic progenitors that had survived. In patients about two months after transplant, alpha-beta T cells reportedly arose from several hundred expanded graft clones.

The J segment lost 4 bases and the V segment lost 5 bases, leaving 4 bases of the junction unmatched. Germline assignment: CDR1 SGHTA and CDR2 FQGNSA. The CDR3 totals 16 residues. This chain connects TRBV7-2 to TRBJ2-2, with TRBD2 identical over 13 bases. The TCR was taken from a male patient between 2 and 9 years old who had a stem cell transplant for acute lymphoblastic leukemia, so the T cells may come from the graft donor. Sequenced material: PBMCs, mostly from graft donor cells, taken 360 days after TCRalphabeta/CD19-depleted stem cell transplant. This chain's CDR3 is CASSPGTSGITGELFF. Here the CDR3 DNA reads TGTGCCAGCAGCCCTGGGACTAGCGGGATCACCGGGGAGCTGTTTTTT. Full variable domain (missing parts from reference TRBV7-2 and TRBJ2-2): GAGVSQSPSNKVTEKGKDVELRCDPISGHTALYWYRQSLGQGLEFLIYFQGNSAPDKSGLPSDRFSAERTGGSVSTLTIQRTQQEDSAVYLCASSPGTSGITGELFFGEGSRLTVL.